This paragraph covers one TCR beta chain sequence. Its antigen is unknown. The read falls 3 residues short of the CDR3 end, and the missing part is taken from the germline J gene. Germline V lookup: CDR1 SEHNR, CDR2 FQNEAQ (reference sequence). The CDR3 is 15 residues long. J was trimmed by 1 base and V by 5 bases; bases with no gene match: 5. The assay was immunoSEQ multiplex PCR, and TCRdb's table has in-frame clones only and misses some. This sample's table has about 48,000 clones. This sample is part of a study of Tregs in tolerant kidney transplant recipients. Overall study context: Recipients received nonmyeloablative bone marrow transplants from related graft donors, with transient mixed chimerism. Study results and limitations: In tolerant patients, donor-specific Tregs outgrew total Tregs, suggesting antigen-driven expansion. The small number of patients limits these findings pending further validation. Biological reproducibility was not directly addressed, but technical replication error appeared minimal.

V gene TRBV7-9 combines with J gene TRBJ2-1, with 7 nucleotides matching TRBD1. The sample here was CD4+ T cells from blood, taken before the transplant. The receptor was derived from a human donor who received a combined kidney and bone marrow transplant. CDR3 sequence: CASSPTGESYNEQFF. The covered CDR3 bases are TGTGCCAGCAGCCCTACAGGGGAGTCCTACAATGAG.